Listed below are T cell receptor beta chains from one sample, sequenced in a study of shared clonotypes between healthy human individuals. The repertoire was sequenced with immunoSEQ multiplex PCR; TCRdb's copy has only in-frame clones and lacks some. The sample yields about 1 million clones, roughly 75% seen once. The sequencing sample was made of memory CD4+ T cells sorted from blood. These receptors all come from a man aged 18 to 30 in good health. The CDR3 runs from the conserved cysteine through the conserved F or W. A D gene is named only where the DNA matches it firmly. For some rows the clone size is stated as once, few or many, or as a class when expanded; others skip it.

>NA|TRBJ1-5|NA|TRBV18
TGTGCCAGCTCACCCGGGGGAGCAAATAGCAATCAGCCCCAGCATTTT
CASSPGGANSNQPQHF
>NA|TRBJ2-2|TRBD2|TRBV9
TGTGCCAGCAGCGTGGCCGCTAGCGGGTTCTCCGGGGAGCTGTTTTTT
CASSVAASGFSGELFF
>few|TRBJ1-2|NA|TRBV10-3
TGTGCCATCAGTGACCAGGTTCAGGGTGATGGCTACACCTTC
CAISDQVQGDGYTF
>once|TRBJ1-6|NA|TRBV27
TGTGCCAGCAGTTTGCTACGGACGGATTCACCCCTCCACTTT
CASSLLRTDSPLHF
>NA|TRBJ2-7|NA|TRBV15
TGTGCCACCAGCAGAGATTGGGGGACGGCGACCTTATACGAGCAGTACTTC
CATSRDWGTATLYEQYF
>many|TRBJ2-5|NA|TRBV29-1
TGCAGCGTTGCCTCGCAAGAGACCCAGTACTTC
CSVASQETQYF
>NA|TRBJ1-2|TRBD1|TRBV28
TGTGCCAGCAGCCAGCTCCGAGGCGGCAGGGGGTATGGCTACACCTTC
CASSQLRGGRGYGYTF
>NA|TRBJ1-1|NA|TRBV5-1
TGCGCCAGCAGCTTGGAACCGGGGGGAGGCACTGAAGCTTTCTTT
CASSLEPGGGTEAFF
>NA|TRBJ2-6|TRBD1|TRBV5-4
TGTGCCAGCAGCATCGACCGACAGGGGGCTGGGGCCAACGTCCTGACTTTC
CASSIDRQGAGANVLTF
>many|TRBJ2-7|NA|TRBV18
TGTGCCAGCTCACAAGGGCCGTCCTACGAGCAGTACTTC
CASSQGPSYEQYF
>NA|TRBJ1-3|NA|TRBV6-1
TGTGCCAGCAGTGAACTCGGGAGCTCTGGAAACACCATATATTTT
CASSELGSSGNTIYF
>NA|TRBJ2-3|TRBD2|TRBV5-1
TGCGCCAGCAGCCTGCTAGCGGGAACTAGCACAGATACGCAGTATTTT
CASSLLAGTSTDTQYF
>NA|TRBJ1-1|NA|TRBV4-1
TGCGCCAGCAGCCAAGGAAGTACGACCACTGAAGCTTTCTTT
CASSQGSTTTEAFF
>NA|TRBJ2-5|NA|TRBV7-6
TGTGCCAGCAGCTTAGCACCCAACTCCGGACGGGAGACCCAGTACTTC
CASSLAPNSGRETQYF
>once|TRBJ1-1|NA|TRBV5-1
TGCGCCAGCAGCTTGGAAGCGATTGGGTACACTGAAGCTTTCTTT
CASSLEAIGYTEAFF
>once|TRBJ2-1|TRBD1|TRBV6-1
TGTGCCAGCGACAGGGACAGGGGTATAGGTGAGCAGTTCTTC
CASDRDRGIGEQFF
>few|TRBJ1-2|TRBD1|TRBV10-3
TGTGCCGCACAGGGGGGAGATGGCTACACCTTC
CAAQGGDGYTF
>many|TRBJ1-3|NA|TRBV18
TGTGCCAGCTCACCACCCGAGAGGGGGGAAGGAAACACCATATATTTT
CASSPPERGEGNTIYF
>NA|TRBJ2-1|NA|TRBV5-1
TGCGCCAGCAGCCCGGGCGAGCAATACAATGAGCAGTTCTTC
CASSPGEQYNEQFF
>NA|TRBJ2-4|NA|TRBV7-2
TGTGCCAGCAGCTTAGATGGTCTAGCCAAAAACATTCAGTACTTC
CASSLDGLAKNIQYF
>NA|TRBJ1-1|NA|TRBV5-4
TGTGCCAGCAGGAGCGGTATGAACACTGAAGCTTTCTTT
CASRSGMNTEAFF
>NA|TRBJ2-7|TRBD1|TRBV9
TGTGCCAGCAGCGCATGGACAGGGAGCGAGCAGTACTTC
CASSAWTGSEQYF
>NA|TRBJ2-1|TRBD2|TRBV11-2
TGTGCCAGCAGCGTCCTCATGACTAGCGGGTTTTACAATGAGCAGTTCTTC
CASSVLMTSGFYNEQFF
>NA|TRBJ1-5|NA|TRBV28
TGTGCCAGCAGTTCCAGGGGATATAGCAATCAGCCCCAGCATTTT
CASSSRGYSNQPQHF
>once|TRBJ2-7|NA|TRBV6-6
TGTGCCAGCAGTTCTCAGGGGCGCCACGAGCAGTACTTC
CASSSQGRHEQYF
>few|TRBJ1-6|TRBD1|TRBV30
TGTGCCTGGAGGGCTGACAGGGAATGGTCACCCCTCCACTTT
CAWRADREWSPLHF
>few|TRBJ2-1|NA|TRBV30
TGTGCCTGGCGTGGGGGGGCGGGCAATTACAATGAGCAGTTCTTC
CAWRGGAGNYNEQFF
>NA|TRBJ1-5|NA|TRBV11-2
TGTGCCAGCAGCTTAGGGCAGAGCAATCAGCCCCAGCATTTT
CASSLGQSNQPQHF
>NA|TRBJ2-5|NA|TRBV2
TGTGCCAGCAGTGCTGGGACAAACCTCGAGACCCAGTACTTC
CASSAGTNLETQYF